One TCR beta chain is described in this entry. Its antigen has not been determined. Base-call qualities are not available, and no considerably larger clone is one nucleotide away. The source of the sample is a study of T cell responses to AZD1222 COVID-19 vaccine (dated by TCRdb to the early 2020s). In terms of the full investigation: A total of 233 trial participants underwent TCR sequencing, of whom about 210 had received two doses of AZD1222 and 26 had received two doses of the MenACWY control vaccine. Trial participants were enrolled by age into 18-55, 56-69 and 70-plus year subgroups, with roughly 150, 30 and 60 TCR-sequenced participants respectively. Findings and caveats that apply to the study as a whole: Because no day 14 peak-response samples were available, repertoires were characterized only after the peak T cell response. The 56-69-year group was small, and its depth increase did not reach significance, likely because of low power. Participants were mostly white British, with more females than males. The authors suggested clonal diversity may have been underestimated. The whole spike protein was spanned by vaccine-associated CD4 TCRs, and dominant responses were seen in regions 160-218 and 743-854. Spike-specific TCR breadth and depth rose significantly after two AZD1222 doses compared with day 0 and with MenACWY recipients. Only 5 to 7 AZD1222 recipients were SARS-CoV-2 seropositive at baseline, limiting conclusions about previously exposed vaccinees. Reportedly, almost half of the unique spike-specific TCRs recognized epitopes lying outside the regions that are mutated in the B.1.351 and B.1.1.7 variants.

The CDR3 regions of human TCRbeta chains were subjected to immunosequencing. On the study's bioinformatics: TCRs in the repertoires were matched against a reference library of SARS-CoV-2-specific TCRs that had been generated with the MIRA antigen-specificity platform. Breadth was defined as the fraction of unique TCRs that were SARS-CoV-2-associated, and depth was defined as the fraction of total T cells that were SARS-CoV-2-associated. Using the MIRA data, every spike-specific TCR was mapped to the spike region that the TCR reacted to and assigned to either a CD4 or a CD8 class. Log10-transformed breadth and depth values were compared by one-way ANOVA with Sidak's multiple comparisons tests. The clones in this table, taken by TCRdb from immuneACCESS, are in-frame only. Not every clone is retained; where verified, under half of the shortfall comes from an unresolved V gene, and the cause of the rest is unknown. V and J calls and clone size are copied from that table; D and trimming were computed from the DNA. This sample holds 65,000 to 85,000 clones; 75% to 90% were observed only once. Of the sample, about 14% is held by the ten largest clones.

Trimming at the junction amounts to 6 bases on V and 4 bases on J, and the germline ends lie 13 bases apart. The CDR3 has 13 amino acids, counting the end cysteine and phenylalanine. Only CDR3 DNA is held: 39 bases, read in frame from base 1. The germline V gene (reference sequence) supplies CDR1 LNHDA and CDR2 SQIVND. The time point label here, explained by the study, means: about 28 days (+/-7) after the second vaccine dose. Because spike-specific TCR depth and breadth did not differ between the two schedules, AZD1222 recipients who got a second dose at roughly 4 weeks were pooled with those who got a second dose at roughly 12 weeks. Vaccinee samples were obtained from the UK trials COV001 and COV002, which included a single-blind randomized controlled phase 2/3 trial of AZD1222 (ChAdOx1 nCoV-19) in healthy adults. For TCRbeta chain sequencing, PBMC samples from trial participants were taken at day 0 and at day 28 after the second dose.

The source is an adult who received the AZD1222 COVID-19 vaccine. The sequences come from peripheral blood, collected 28 days after the second AZD1222 dose. The V gene is TRBV19 and the J gene is TRBJ2-7; the D gene is perhaps TRBD1, on 5 matching bases. The DNA sequence follows: TGTGCCAGTAGGAATGTAGGGGATTACGAGCAGTACTTC. This codes for CASRNVGDYEQYF.